Listed below are T cell receptor beta chains from one sample, sequenced in a study of T cell responses to AZD1222 COVID-19 vaccine. Only in-frame clones appear in the TCRdb table, and some are missing; sequencing was by immunoSEQ multiplex PCR. The sample lists roughly 170,000 clones; 85% to 95% were seen once. The material sequenced was peripheral blood, taken 28 days after the second AZD1222 dose. All receptors come from an adult who received the AZD1222 COVID-19 vaccine. CDR3s leave out the opening cysteine and the closing phenylalanine or tryptophan. Clone size, where shown, is once, few, many, or a class for clones that have expanded.

abundance: once; v_gene: TRBV3-1/TRBV3-2; j_gene: TRBJ2-5; CDR3aa: ASSPGLEETQY
abundance: NA; v_gene: TRBV5-1; j_gene: TRBJ1-4; CDR3aa: ASSLEQGSFNEKLF
abundance: NA; v_gene: TRBV6-6; j_gene: TRBJ1-1; CDR3aa: ASQMNTEAF
abundance: NA; v_gene: TRBV11-3; j_gene: TRBJ1-2; CDR3aa: ASSSPTTAIKDGYT
abundance: NA; v_gene: TRBV28; j_gene: TRBJ1-6; CDR3aa: ASTPLYRWINSPLH
abundance: NA; v_gene: TRBV6-5; j_gene: TRBJ2-1; CDR3aa: ASSVDRVGDEQF
abundance: NA; v_gene: TRBV3-1/TRBV3-2; j_gene: TRBJ2-2; CDR3aa: ASSQINSGANTGELF
abundance: NA; v_gene: TRBV5-6; j_gene: TRBJ1-3; CDR3aa: ASSLFPLFSGNTIY
abundance: NA; v_gene: TRBV5-1; j_gene: TRBJ2-3; CDR3aa: ASSLANRGTDTQY
abundance: NA; v_gene: TRBV7-9; j_gene: TRBJ2-5; CDR3aa: ASSLGDRGLKETQY
abundance: NA; v_gene: TRBV27; j_gene: TRBJ1-6; CDR3aa: ASSLGFNSPLH
abundance: NA; v_gene: TRBV9; j_gene: TRBJ2-7; CDR3aa: ASSVVGRPTSGLYEQY
abundance: NA; v_gene: TRBV7-2; j_gene: TRBJ2-4; CDR3aa: ASSLVGGWDSQY
abundance: NA; v_gene: TRBV25-1; j_gene: TRBJ2-3; CDR3aa: ASSEGIAGITDTQY
abundance: NA; v_gene: TRBV7-8; j_gene: TRBJ2-5; CDR3aa: ASSSLQAGTVSTQY
abundance: once; v_gene: TRBV3-1/TRBV3-2; j_gene: TRBJ1-5; CDR3aa: ASSQDRGSNQPQH
abundance: NA; v_gene: TRBV6-5; j_gene: TRBJ2-7; CDR3aa: ASGLQAYEQY